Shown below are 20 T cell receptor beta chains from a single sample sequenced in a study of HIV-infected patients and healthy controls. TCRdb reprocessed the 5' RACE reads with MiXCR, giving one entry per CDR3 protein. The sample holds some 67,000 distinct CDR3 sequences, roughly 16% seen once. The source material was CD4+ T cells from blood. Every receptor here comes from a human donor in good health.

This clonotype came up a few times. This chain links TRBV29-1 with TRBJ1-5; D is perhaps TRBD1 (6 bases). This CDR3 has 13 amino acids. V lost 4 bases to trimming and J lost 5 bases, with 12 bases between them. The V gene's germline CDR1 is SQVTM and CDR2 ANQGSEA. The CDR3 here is CSVGGQADQPQHF. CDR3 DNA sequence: TGCAGCGTTGGGGGGCAGGCCGATCAGCCCCAGCATTTT. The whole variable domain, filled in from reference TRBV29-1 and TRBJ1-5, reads SAVISQKPSRDICQRGTSLTIQCQVDSQVTMMFWYRQQPGQSLTLIATANQGSEATYESGFVIDKFPISRPNLTFSTLTVSNMSPEDSSIYLCSVGGQADQPQHFGDGTRLSIL.

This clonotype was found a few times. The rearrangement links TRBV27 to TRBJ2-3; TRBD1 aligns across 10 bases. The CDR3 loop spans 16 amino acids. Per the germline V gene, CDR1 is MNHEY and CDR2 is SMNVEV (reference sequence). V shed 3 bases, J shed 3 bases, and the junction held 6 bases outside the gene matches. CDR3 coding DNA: TGTGCCAGCAGTTTCCCCGGGACAGGGGAGACAGATACGCAGTATTTT. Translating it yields CASSFPGTGETDTQYF.

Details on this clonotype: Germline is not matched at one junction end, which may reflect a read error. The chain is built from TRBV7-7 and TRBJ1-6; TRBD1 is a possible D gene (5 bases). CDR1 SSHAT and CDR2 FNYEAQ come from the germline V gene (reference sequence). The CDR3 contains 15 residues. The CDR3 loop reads CASSPGDGPNSPLHF. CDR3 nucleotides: TGTGCTAGCAGCCCCGGGGACGGGCCGAATTCACCCCTCCACTTT.

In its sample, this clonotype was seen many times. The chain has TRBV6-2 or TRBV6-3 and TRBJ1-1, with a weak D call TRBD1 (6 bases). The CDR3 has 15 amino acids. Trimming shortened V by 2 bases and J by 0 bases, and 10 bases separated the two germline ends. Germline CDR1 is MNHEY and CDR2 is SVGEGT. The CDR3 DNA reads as TGTGCCAGCAGTTACATCGGACAGATGAACACTGAAGCTTTCTTT. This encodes CASSYIGQMNTEAFF.

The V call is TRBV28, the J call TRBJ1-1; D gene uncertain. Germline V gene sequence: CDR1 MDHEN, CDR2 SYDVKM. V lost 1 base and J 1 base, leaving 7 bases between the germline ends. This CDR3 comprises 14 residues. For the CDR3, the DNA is TGTGCCAGCAGTTTATACGTACCGAACACTGAAGCTTTCTTT. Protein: CASSLYVPNTEAFF.

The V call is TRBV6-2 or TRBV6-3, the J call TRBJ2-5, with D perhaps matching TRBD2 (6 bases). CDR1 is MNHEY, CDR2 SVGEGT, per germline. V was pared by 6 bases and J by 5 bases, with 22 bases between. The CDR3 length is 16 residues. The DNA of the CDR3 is TGTGCCAGCAGCCCTCCGGGACTGCCAGATAGGGAGACCCAGTACTTC. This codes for CASSPPGLPDRETQYF.

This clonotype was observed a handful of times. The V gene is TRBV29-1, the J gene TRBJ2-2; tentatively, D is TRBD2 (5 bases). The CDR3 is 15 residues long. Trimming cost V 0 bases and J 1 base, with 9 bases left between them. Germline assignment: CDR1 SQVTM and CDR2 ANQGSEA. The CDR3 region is CSVEDRGWNTGELFF. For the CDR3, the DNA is TGCAGCGTTGAAGACCGGGGATGGAACACCGGGGAGCTGTTTTTT.

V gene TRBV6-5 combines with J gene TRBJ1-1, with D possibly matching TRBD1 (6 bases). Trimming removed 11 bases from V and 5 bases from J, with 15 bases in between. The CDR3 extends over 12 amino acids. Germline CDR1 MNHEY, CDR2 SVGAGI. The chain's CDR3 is CAARGLRTEAFF. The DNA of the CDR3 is TGTGCCGCCAGGGGATTGAGGACTGAAGCTTTCTTT.

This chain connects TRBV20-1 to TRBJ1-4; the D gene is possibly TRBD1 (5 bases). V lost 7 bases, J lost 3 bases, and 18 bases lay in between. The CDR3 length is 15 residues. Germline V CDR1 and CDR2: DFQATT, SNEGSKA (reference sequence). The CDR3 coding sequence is TGCAGTGTCCTGCCGCTGGACATGCCTAATGAAAAACTGTTTTTT. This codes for CSVLPLDMPNEKLFF.

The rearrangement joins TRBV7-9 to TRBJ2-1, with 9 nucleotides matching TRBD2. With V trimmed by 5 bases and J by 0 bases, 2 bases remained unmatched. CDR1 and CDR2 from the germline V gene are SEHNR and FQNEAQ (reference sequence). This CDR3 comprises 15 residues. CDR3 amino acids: CASSPLAGSYNEQFF. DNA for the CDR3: TGTGCCAGCAGCCCACTAGCGGGCTCCTACAATGAGCAGTTCTTC.

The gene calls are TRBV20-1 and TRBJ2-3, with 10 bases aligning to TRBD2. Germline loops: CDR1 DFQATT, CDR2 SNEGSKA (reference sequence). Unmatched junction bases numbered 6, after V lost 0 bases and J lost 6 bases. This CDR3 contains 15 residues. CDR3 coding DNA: TGCAGTGCTAGAGAGGGGACTAGCGTTCTGGATACGCAGTATTTT. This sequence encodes CSAREGTSVLDTQYF.

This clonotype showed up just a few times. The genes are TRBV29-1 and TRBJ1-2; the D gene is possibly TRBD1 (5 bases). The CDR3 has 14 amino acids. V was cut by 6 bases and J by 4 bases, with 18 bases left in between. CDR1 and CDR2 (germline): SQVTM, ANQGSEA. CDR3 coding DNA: TGCAGCGTCGCTATCAGGGATGGGAGCTATGGCTACACCTTC. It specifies CSVAIRDGSYGYTF.

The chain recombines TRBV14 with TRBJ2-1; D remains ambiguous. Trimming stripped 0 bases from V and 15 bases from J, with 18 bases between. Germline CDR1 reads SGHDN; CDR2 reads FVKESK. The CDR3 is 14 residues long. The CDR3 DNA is TGTGCCAGCAGCCAAGATATTTGGCGGTTTAGACCGTTCTTC. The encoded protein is CASSQDIWRFRPFF.

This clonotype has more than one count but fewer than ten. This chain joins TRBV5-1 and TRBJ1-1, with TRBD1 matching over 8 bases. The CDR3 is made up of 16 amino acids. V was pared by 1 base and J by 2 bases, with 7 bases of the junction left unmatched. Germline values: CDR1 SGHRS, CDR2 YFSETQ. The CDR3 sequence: CASSLSQGAPNTEAFF. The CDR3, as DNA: TGCGCCAGCAGCTTGAGCCAGGGGGCCCCTAACACTGAAGCTTTCTTT.

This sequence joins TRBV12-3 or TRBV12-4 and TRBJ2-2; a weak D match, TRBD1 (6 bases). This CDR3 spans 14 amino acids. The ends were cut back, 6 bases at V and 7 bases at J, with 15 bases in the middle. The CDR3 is CASRQCRGGGELFF. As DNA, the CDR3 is TGTGCCAGCAGGCAGTGCAGGGGCGGCGGGGAGCTGTTTTTT.

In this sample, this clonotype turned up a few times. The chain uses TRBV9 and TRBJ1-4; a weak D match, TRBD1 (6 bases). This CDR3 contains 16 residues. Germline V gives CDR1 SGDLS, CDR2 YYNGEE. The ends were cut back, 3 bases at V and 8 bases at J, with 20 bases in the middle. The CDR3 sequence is CASSASLGGPGEKLFF. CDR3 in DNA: TGTGCCAGCAGCGCGTCCCTCGGGGGGCCGGGAGAAAAACTGTTTTTT.

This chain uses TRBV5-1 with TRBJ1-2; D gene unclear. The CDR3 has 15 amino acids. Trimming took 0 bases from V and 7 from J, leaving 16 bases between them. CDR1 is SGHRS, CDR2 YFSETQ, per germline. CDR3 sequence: CASSLEGRLGFGYTF. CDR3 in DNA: TGCGCCAGCAGCTTGGAGGGCAGGTTAGGGTTTGGCTACACCTTC. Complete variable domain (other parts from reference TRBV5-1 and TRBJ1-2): KAGVTQTPRYLIKTRGQQVTLSCSPISGHRSVSWYQQTPGQGLQFLFEYFSETQRNKGNFPGRFSGRQFSNSRSEMNVSTLELGDSALYLCASSLEGRLGFGYTFGSGTRLTVV.

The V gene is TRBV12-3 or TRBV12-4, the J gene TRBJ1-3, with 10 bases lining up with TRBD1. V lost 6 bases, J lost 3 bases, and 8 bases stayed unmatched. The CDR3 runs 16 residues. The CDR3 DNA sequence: TGTGCCAGCAGGTTGACAGGGGGCTTCTTTGGAAACACCATATATTTT. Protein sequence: CASRLTGGFFGNTIYF.

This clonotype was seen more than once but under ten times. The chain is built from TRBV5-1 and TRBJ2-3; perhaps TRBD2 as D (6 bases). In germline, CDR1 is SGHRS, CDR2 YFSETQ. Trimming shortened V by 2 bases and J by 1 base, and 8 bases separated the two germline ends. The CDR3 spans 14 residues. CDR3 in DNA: TGCGCCAGCAGCTTCGGGGAGGGCACAGATACGCAGTATTTT. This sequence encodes CASSFGEGTDTQYF.

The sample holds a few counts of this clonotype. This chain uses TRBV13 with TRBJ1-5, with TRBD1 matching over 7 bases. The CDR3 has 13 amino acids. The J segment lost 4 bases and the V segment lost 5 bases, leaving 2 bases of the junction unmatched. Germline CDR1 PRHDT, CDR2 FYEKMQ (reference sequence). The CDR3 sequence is CASSRDRNQPQHF. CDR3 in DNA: TGTGCCAGCAGCCGGGACAGAAATCAGCCCCAGCATTTT. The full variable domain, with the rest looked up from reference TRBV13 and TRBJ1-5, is AAGVIQSPRHLIKEKRETATLKCYPIPRHDTVYWYQQGPGQDPQFLISFYEKMQSDKGSIPDRFSAQQFSDYHSELNMSSLELGDSALYFCASSRDRNQPQHFGDGTRLSIL.